This TCR beta chain was captured in a study of T and B cells in COVID-19 patients. BIOMED2 TRB-A/B primer pools were used in multiplex TRB PCR. One entry per CDR3 protein, called by TCRdb with MiXCR from the multiplex PCR reads. This table holds approximately 17,000 distinct CDR3 sequences, 25% to 35% found once. This clonotype was detected only once. Germline lookup yields CDR1 SGHNT and CDR2 YYREEE (reference sequence). The CDR3 is 13 amino acids. V lost 5 bases, J lost 10 bases, and 16 bases lay in between. TRB was amplified from around 250-500 ng of blood genomic DNA. The sample consisted of blood. This chain connects TRBV5-4 to TRBJ2-1; D is undetermined. The TCR comes from a human donor who had recovered from COVID-19. The chain's CDR3 is CASSRDSFGEQFF. DNA of the CDR3: TGTGCCAGCAGTCGTGACTCCTTCGGGGAGCAGTTCTTC.